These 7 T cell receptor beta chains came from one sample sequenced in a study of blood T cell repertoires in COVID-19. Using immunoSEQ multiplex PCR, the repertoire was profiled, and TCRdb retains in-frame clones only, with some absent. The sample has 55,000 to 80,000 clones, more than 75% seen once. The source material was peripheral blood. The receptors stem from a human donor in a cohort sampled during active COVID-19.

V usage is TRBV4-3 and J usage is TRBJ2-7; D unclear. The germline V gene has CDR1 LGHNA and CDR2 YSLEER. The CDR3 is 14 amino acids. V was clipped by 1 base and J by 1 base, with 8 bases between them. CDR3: CASSQGMRSYEQYF. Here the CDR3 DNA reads TGCGCCAGCAGCCAAGGTATGAGGTCCTACGAGCAGTACTTC.

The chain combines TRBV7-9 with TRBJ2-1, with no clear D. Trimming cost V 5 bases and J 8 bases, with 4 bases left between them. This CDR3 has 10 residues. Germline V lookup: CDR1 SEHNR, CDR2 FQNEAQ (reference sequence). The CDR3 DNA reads TGTGCCAGCAGCCCGGATGAGCAGTTCTTC. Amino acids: CASSPDEQFF.

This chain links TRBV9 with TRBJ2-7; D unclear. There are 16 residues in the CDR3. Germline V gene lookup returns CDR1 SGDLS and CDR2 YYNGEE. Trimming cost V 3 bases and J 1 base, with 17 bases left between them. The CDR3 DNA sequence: TGTGCCAGCAGCGGGAGCTACGTGGCGTCATCCTACGAGCAGTACTTC. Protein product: CASSGSYVASSYEQYF.

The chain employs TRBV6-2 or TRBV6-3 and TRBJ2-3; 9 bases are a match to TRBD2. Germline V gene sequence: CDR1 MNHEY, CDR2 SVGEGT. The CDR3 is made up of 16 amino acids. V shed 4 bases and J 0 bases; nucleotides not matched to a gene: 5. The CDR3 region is CASSSRLAASTDTQYF. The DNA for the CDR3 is TGTGCCAGCAGTTCCAGACTAGCGGCAAGCACAGATACGCAGTATTTT.

The chain's CDR3 is CASSFDTVKDTQYF. CDR3 coding DNA: TGTGCCAGCAGTTTTGATACGGTAAAGGATACGCAGTATTTT. The chain is built from TRBV27 and TRBJ2-3; no firm D call. V was trimmed by 3 bases and J by 6 bases, leaving 13 bases between them. CDR3 length equals 14 residues. Germline V gene data show CDR1 as MNHEY and CDR2 as SMNVEV (reference sequence).

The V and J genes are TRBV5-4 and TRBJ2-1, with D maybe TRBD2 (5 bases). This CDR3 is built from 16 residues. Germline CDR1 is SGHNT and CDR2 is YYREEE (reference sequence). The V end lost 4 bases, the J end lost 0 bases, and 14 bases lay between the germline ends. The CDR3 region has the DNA TGTGCCAGCAGCCCAGCGGATGGGAGCTCCTACAATGAGCAGTTCTTC. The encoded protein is CASSPADGSSYNEQFF.

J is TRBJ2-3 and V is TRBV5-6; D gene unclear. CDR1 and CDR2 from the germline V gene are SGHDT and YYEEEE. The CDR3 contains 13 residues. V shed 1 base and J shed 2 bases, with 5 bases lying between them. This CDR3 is CASSLYYTDTQYF. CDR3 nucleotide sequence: TGTGCCAGCAGCTTGTACTACACAGATACGCAGTATTTT.